This T cell receptor beta chain was documented in a study of T cells after somatic rescue of genetic block. V shed 7 bases and J 2 bases; nucleotides not matched to a gene: 6. Germline CDR1 reads MNHEY; CDR2 reads SMNVEV (reference sequence). This CDR3 is built from 15 residues. In its sample, this clone was seen a few times. Assay used: immunoSEQ multiplex PCR; TCRdb lists only in-frame clones, some missing. The profile shows tens of thousands of clones, about 90% of them singletons. What was sequenced was peripheral blood mononuclear cells (PBMCs). The clonotype was recovered from a man aged 40-55 years. The V call is TRBV27, the J call TRBJ1-5; TRBD1 agrees at 9 bases. CDR3 amino acids: CASIHRDRGNQPQHF. The CDR3 coding sequence is TGTGCCAGCATCCACCGGGACAGGGGCAATCAGCCCCAGCATTTT.